A selection of T cell receptor beta chains follows, all from one sample in a study of beta chain features in type 1 diabetes. Libraries were prepared by immunoSEQ multiplex PCR; TCRdb keeps only in-frame clonotypes and omits some of them. The sample has nearly 350,000 clones, less than 10% seen once. Source material: central memory CD4+ T cells from blood. The receptors derive from a woman aged 18 to 35 in good health. Each CDR3 is given with its conserved first and last residue. A D gene is named only where the DNA matches it firmly. Some rows mark clone size as missing; the rest say once, few, many or name a class of expanded clone.

D gene	clone size	V gene	J gene	CDR3 protein	CDR3 DNA
NA	few	TRBV7-2	TRBJ2-7	CASSFGGSYEQYF	TGTGCCAGCAGCTTTGGGGGGTCCTACGAGCAGTACTTC
NA	NA	TRBV7-9	TRBJ2-2	CASTRGTNTGELFF	TGTGCCAGCACCCGAGGAACGAACACCGGGGAGCTGTTTTTT
NA	NA	TRBV6-1	TRBJ1-1	CASREINRATEAFF	TGTGCCAGCAGAGAGATCAACAGGGCTACTGAAGCTTTCTTT
NA	few	TRBV21-1	TRBJ2-1	CASSRRPSERGNEQFF	TGTGCCAGCAGCAGGAGGCCTAGCGAGAGGGGGAATGAGCAGTTCTTC
TRBD1	NA	TRBV29-1	TRBJ2-7	CSVEGGQGATEQYF	TGCAGCGTTGAAGGCGGACAGGGGGCCACCGAGCAGTACTTC
NA	NA	TRBV7-2	TRBJ2-7	CASSLGGSQYF	TGTGCCAGCAGCTTAGGGGGGTCGCAGTACTTC
TRBD2	NA	TRBV7-2	TRBJ2-1	CASSLGSGGRYNEQFF	TGTGCCAGCAGCTTAGGGTCTGGCGGGAGATACAATGAGCAGTTCTTC
NA	few	TRBV2	TRBJ2-3	CASSAGADTQYF	TGTGCCAGCAGTGCCGGCGCAGATACGCAGTATTTT
NA	few	TRBV21-1	TRBJ2-6	CASSKGSTGVLAGANVLTF	TGTGCCAGCAGCAAAGGATCGACAGGGGTACTCGCTGGGGCCAACGTCCTGACTTTC
NA	few	TRBV5-6	TRBJ1-1	CASSPRRRNTEAFF	TGTGCCAGCAGCCCACGACGGAGGAACACTGAAGCTTTCTTT
NA	NA	TRBV20-1	TRBJ1-3	CSATLGDTIYF	TGCAGTGCTACCTTAGGGGACACCATATATTTT
NA	NA	TRBV5-6	TRBJ1-1	CASSPLQNTEAFF	TGTGCCAGCAGCCCCCTACAGAACACTGAAGCTTTCTTT
TRBD2	NA	TRBV29-1	TRBJ2-1	CSVEGGSGAVIFF	TGCAGCGTTGAGGGGGGTAGCGGGGCTGTAATCTTCTTC
TRBD1	many	TRBV6-1	TRBJ1-5	CASSSTGTGNQPQHF	TGTGCCAGCAGTTCCACCGGGACAGGTAATCAGCCCCAGCATTTT
NA	many	TRBV6-5	TRBJ1-5	CASSYNRVQPQHF	TGTGCCAGCAGTTACAACAGAGTCCAGCCCCAGCATTTT
NA	NA	TRBV15	TRBJ2-1	CATSRDGQGLGEQFF	TGTGCCACCAGCAGAGATGGGCAAGGTTTGGGTGAGCAGTTCTTC
NA	NA	TRBV27	TRBJ2-1	CASSFKGQGGTSRSNEQFF	TGTGCCAGCAGTTTCAAGGGACAGGGAGGGACTAGCCGTTCCAATGAGCAGTTCTTC
NA	many	TRBV5-5	TRBJ2-7	CASSLDFHDYEQYF	TGTGCCAGCAGCTTGGATTTTCATGACTACGAGCAGTACTTC
NA	few	TRBV2	TRBJ2-3	CASSGEATDTQYF	TGTGCCAGCAGTGGGGAGGCCACAGATACGCAGTATTTT
NA	NA	TRBV27	TRBJ2-1	CASSPEWYNEQFF	TGTGCCAGCAGTCCAGAGTGGTACAATGAGCAGTTCTTC
TRBD2	NA	TRBV18	TRBJ2-1	CASCAAGGNEQFF	TGTGCCAGCTGCGCAGCGGGAGGGAATGAGCAGTTCTTC
NA	NA	TRBV29-1	TRBJ2-1	CSVAFNEQFF	TGCAGCGTTGCTTTCAATGAGCAGTTCTTC
TRBD2	NA	TRBV29-1	TRBJ2-7	CSANLAGDEQYF	TGCAGCGCCAACCTAGCGGGAGACGAGCAGTACTTC
NA	many	TRBV5-4	TRBJ2-5	CASSGDFKWEETQYF	TGTGCCAGCAGCGGCGACTTCAAATGGGAGGAGACCCAGTACTTC
TRBD1	NA	TRBV6-4	TRBJ2-1	CASSDHGTGRDTPPFF	TGTGCCAGCAGTGACCACGGGACAGGGCGGGATACTCCTCCGTTCTTC